This entry features one TCR beta chain sequence. Being one base from a much bigger clone, this may be a read error. Both blood RNA, taken from unsorted whole blood, and germline DNA were extracted. This sample is drawn from a study of tumor-infiltrating lymphocytes in primary liver carcinoma. Study details: The patients included men and women who were aged 30 to 69 years.

This CDR3 has 12 amino acids. The ends were cut back, 4 bases at V and 5 bases at J, with 7 bases in the middle. Germline CDR1 reads MNHNS; CDR2 reads SASEGT. With 500 to 650 ng total RNA as template and a constant-region primer, TCR beta cDNA was made. Employing slightly modified ARM-PCR, three nested multiplex PCR rounds were run, and these gave rise to the TCR beta libraries. TRBV1-TRBV30 forward primers and a C-beta reverse primer were used in the first two PCR rounds, which each ran for about 10 cycles. TCRdb fed the multiplex PCR reads into MiXCR, producing one record per CDR3 protein. The table lists about 310,000 distinct CDR3 sequences, 60% to 80% of them singletons, with roughly 9% in the top ten.

The clonotype comes from a man aged 35-49 years with primary liver carcinoma and hepatitis B virus infection. This chain connects TRBV6-1 to TRBJ2-3; no definite D call. Sequences were obtained from peripheral blood. This CDR3 reads CASSGRIDTQYF. The CDR3 region has the DNA TGTGCCAGCAGTGGCAGGATAGATACGCAGTATTTT.